This record concerns one T cell receptor beta chain sequence. The antigen is undetermined. The record originates from a study of CD8+CD57+ T cells in acquired aplastic anemia. General study findings and limits: There were over 25 CD8+ CDR3 sequences that occurred in both patients and controls. CD8+ Simpson's diversity in patients was not significantly different from that in controls.

CDR1 and CDR2 (germline): SQVTM, ANQGSEA. With 7 bases removed from V and 4 bases from J, the gap between germline ends came to 11 bases. There are 11 residues in the CDR3. Profiling that covered TCR beta VDJ and CDR3 relied on genomic DNA as its template. One entry per CDR3 protein, called by TCRdb with MiXCR from the reads. The sample lists approximately 200,000 distinct CDR3 sequences; less than 65% were seen once. This receptor was taken from a human donor with severe aplastic anemia or a healthy control (not recorded which). The rearrangement joins TRBV29-1 to TRBJ2-7; maybe TRBD1 (5 bases). The sample was sorted CD4+, CD8+, or CD8+CD57+ T cells (not recorded which) from PBMCs. The DNA for the CDR3 is TGCAGCGCCGCTAAGGGGTACGAGCAGTACTTC. Residues: CSAAKGYEQYF.